This T cell receptor beta chain was sequenced in a study of PD-1 blockade in classical Hodgkin lymphoma. Study findings and constraints: Patients newly diagnosed and complete responders had comparable baseline diversity. Newly diagnosed patients were said to have less baseline TCR diversity than healthy donors did.

Concerning this clone itself: Antigen unknown.

The repertoire was sequenced with immunoSEQ multiplex PCR; TCRdb's copy has only in-frame clones and lacks some. The repertoire holds over 20,000 clones, around three quarters seen once, with approximately 17% in the top ten. Relapses following autologous stem cell transplantation were seen in all patients, with brentuximab vedotin exposure varying. Best responses were complete response, partial response or progressive disease. The clonotype was recovered from a human donor with classical Hodgkin lymphoma. The sample consisted of peripheral blood mononuclear cells (PBMCs), taken before the second cycle of nivolumab.

In DNA, the CDR3 is TGTGCCAGCAGCGTAGACAGCTTCCAGCCCCAGCATTTT. It translates to CASSVDSFQPQHF. This chain connects TRBV9 to TRBJ1-5; D not resolved. Trimming left V 0 bases short and J 7 bases short, with 8 bases between. This CDR3 region has 13 residues. Germline assignment: CDR1 SGDLS and CDR2 YYNGEE.